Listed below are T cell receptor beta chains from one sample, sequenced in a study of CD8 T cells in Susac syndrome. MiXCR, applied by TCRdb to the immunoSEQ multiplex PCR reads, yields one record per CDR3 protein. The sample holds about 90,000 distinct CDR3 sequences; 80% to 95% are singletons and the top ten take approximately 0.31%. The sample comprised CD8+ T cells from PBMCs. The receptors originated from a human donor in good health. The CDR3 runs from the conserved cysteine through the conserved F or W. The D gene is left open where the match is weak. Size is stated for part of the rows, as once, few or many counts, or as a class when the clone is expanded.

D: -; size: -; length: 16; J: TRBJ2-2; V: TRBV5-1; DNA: TGCGCCAGCAGCTTGGAGTCGGGTAGCAGTACCGGGGAGCTGTTTTTT; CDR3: CASSLESGSSTGELFF
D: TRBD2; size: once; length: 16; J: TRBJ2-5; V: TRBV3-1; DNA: TGTGCCAGCAGCCAGTACCTAGCGGGGGGGCCTGAGACCCAGTACTTC; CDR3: CASSQYLAGGPETQYF
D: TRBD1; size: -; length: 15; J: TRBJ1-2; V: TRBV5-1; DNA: TGCGCCAGCAGCTTCACCCGGGACAGCCACTATGGCTACACCTTC; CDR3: CASSFTRDSHYGYTF
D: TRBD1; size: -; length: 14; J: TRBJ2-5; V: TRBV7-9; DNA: TGTGCCAGCAGCTCCAGGGGGCAAAGGGAGACCCAGTACTTC; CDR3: CASSSRGQRETQYF
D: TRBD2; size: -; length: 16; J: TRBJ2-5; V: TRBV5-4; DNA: TGTGCCAGCAGCTTTGGCAGCGGGGGGGCCGGTGAGACCCAGTACTTC; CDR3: CASSFGSGGAGETQYF
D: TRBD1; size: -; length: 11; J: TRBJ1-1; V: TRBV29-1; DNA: TGCAGCGTCCGGGACAGTCCTGAAGCTTTCTTT; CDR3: CSVRDSPEAFF
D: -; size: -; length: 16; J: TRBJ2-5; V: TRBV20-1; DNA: TGCAGTGCTTCAGCCCAGCCTCAGCGATGGCAAGAGACCCAGTACTTC; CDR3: CSASAQPQRWQETQYF
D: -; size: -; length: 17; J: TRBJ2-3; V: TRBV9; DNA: TGTGCCAGCAGCGTAGATGGGGTGGGGGGGCCAACAGATACGCAGTATTTT; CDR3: CASSVDGVGGPTDTQYF
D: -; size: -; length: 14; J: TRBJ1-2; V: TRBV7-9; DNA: TGTGCCAGCAGCCCTCCCCAGGTCGCATATGGCTACACCTTC; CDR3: CASSPPQVAYGYTF
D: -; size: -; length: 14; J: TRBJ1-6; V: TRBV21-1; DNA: TGTGCCAGCAGCAAGGACAGGGATAATTCACCCCTCCACTTT; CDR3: CASSKDRDNSPLHF
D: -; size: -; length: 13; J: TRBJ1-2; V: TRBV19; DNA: TGTGCCAGTAGTATCAATGCGGGAATGGGCTACACCTTC; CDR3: CASSINAGMGYTF
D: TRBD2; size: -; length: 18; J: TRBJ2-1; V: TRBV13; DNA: TGTGCCAGCAGCGCTGGACTAGCGGGGGCCCTGGGCCCCAATGAGCAGTTCTTC; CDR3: CASSAGLAGALGPNEQFF
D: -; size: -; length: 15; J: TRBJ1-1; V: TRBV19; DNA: TGTGCCAGTAGTCCGGGGACATTGCTAAACACTGAAGCTTTCTTT; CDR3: CASSPGTLLNTEAFF
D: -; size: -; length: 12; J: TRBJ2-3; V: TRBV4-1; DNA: TGCGCCAGCAGCCAAGTTGTGGATACGCAGTATTTT; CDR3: CASSQVVDTQYF
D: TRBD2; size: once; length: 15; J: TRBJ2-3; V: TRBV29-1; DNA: TGCAGCGTTGAAACCCCGGGACTAGCGGGGGATACGCAGTATTTT; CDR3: CSVETPGLAGDTQYF
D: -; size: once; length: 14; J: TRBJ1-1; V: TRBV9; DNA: TGTGCCAGCAGCCCTTATGGGGAGAACACTGAAGCTTTCTTT; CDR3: CASSPYGENTEAFF
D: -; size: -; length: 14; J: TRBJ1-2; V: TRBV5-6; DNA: TGTGCCAGCAGCTTGGGCCAGGTGGTACTCGGCTACACCTTC; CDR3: CASSLGQVVLGYTF
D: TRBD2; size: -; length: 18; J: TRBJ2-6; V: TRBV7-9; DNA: TGTGCCAGCAGCCCCCCCGAGCGGGGGGGCCTTGGGGCCAACGTCCTGACTTTC; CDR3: CASSPPERGGLGANVLTF
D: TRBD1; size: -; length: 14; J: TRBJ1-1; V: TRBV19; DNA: TGTGCCAGTAGGGTAGGGGGCGCGGACACTGAAGCTTTCTTT; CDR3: CASRVGGADTEAFF
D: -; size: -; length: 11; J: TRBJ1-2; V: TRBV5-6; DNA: TGTGCCAGCAGCTCGGGACTAAGGAACACCTTC; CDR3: CASSSGLRNTF
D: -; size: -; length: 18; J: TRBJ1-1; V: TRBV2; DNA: TGTGCCAGCAGTGAAGCGGGTCGGGGACCAATCGTGAACACTGAAGCTTTCTTT; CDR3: CASSEAGRGPIVNTEAFF
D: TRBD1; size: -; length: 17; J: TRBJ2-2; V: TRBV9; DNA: TGTGCCAGCAGCGGTTCCGGGGGGACAGGGAAAGCCGGGGAGCTGTTTTTT; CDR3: CASSGSGGTGKAGELFF
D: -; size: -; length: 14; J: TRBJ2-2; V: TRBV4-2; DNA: TGTGCCAGCAGCCAAGAAGAGGGCCCCGGGGAGCTGTTTTTT; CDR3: CASSQEEGPGELFF
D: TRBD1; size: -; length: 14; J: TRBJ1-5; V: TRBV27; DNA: TGTGCCAGCGCCGTTGCCCAGGGGGATCAGCCCCAGCATTTT; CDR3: CASAVAQGDQPQHF
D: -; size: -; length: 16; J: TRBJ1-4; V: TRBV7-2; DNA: TGTGCCAGCAGCGTAGACTGGACAGTGAAGAATGAAAAACTGTTTTTT; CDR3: CASSVDWTVKNEKLFF
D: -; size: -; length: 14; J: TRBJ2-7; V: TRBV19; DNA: TGTGCCAGTAGTATCACCGGGACGATACACGAGCAGTACTTC; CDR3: CASSITGTIHEQYF
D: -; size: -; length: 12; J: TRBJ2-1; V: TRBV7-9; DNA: TGTGCCAGCAGCCATTGGGACAATGAGCAGTTCTTC; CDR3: CASSHWDNEQFF
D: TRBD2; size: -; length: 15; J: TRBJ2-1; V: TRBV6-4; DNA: TGTGCCAGCAGTGAGGCGGGGGGGAACTACAATGAGCAGTTCTTC; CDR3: CASSEAGGNYNEQFF
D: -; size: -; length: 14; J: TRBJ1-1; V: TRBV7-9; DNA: TGTGCCAGCAGCTTAGAGTCTACGGGCACTGAAGCTTTCTTT; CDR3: CASSLESTGTEAFF